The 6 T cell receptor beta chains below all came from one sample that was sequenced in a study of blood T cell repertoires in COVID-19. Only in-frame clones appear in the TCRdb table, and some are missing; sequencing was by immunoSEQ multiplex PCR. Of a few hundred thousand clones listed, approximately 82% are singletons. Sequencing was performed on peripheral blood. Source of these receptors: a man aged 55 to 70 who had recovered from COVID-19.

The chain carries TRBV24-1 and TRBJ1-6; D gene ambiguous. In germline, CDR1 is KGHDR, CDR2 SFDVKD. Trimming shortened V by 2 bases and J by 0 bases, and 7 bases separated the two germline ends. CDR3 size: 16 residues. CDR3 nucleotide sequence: TGTGCCACCAGTGATTATAGAAGCTCCTATAATTCACCCCTCCACTTT. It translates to CATSDYRSSYNSPLHF.

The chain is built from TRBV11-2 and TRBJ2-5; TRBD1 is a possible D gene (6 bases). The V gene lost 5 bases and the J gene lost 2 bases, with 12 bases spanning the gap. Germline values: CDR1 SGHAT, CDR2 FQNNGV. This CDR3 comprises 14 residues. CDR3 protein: CASSLIGQQETQYF. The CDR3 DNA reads TGTGCCAGCAGCCTAATCGGACAGCAAGAGACCCAGTACTTC.

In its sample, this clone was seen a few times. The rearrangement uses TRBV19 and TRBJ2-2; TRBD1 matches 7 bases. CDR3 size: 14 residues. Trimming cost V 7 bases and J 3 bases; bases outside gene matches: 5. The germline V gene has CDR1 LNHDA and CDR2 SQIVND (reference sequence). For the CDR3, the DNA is TGTGCCAGTAAGACAGGGTGGGACACCGGGGAGCTGTTTTTT. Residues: CASKTGWDTGELFF.

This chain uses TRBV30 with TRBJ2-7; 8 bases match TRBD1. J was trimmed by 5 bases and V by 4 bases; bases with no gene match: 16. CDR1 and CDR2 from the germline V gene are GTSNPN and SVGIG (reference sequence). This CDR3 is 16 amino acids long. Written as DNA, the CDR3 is TGTGCCTGGAACCAGGGACAGGCCATTAATGCGGACGAGCAGTACTTC. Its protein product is CAWNQGQAINADEQYF.

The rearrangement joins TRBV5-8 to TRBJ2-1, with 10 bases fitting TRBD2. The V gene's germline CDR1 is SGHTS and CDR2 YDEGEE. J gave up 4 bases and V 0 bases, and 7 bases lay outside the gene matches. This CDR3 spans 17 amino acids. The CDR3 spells CASSLGIKGLAYNEQFF. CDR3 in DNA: TGTGCCAGCAGCTTGGGGATCAAGGGACTAGCGTACAATGAGCAGTTCTTC.

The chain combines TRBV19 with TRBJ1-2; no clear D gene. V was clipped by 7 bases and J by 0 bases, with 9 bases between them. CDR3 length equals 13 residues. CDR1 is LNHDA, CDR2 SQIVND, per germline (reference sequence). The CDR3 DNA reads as TGTGCCAGTACCGGGAGTACTAACTATGGCTACACCTTC. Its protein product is CASTGSTNYGYTF.